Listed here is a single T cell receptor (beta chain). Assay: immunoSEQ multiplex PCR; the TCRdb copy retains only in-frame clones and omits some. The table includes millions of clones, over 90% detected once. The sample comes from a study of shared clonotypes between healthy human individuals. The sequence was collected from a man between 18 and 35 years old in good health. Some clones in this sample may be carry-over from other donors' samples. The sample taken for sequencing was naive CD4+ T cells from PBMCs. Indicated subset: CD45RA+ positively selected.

In DNA, the CDR3 is TGTGCCAGCAGCTTAGGGCGACTCCTTCCTTACGAGCAGTACTTC. Amino acid sequence: CASSLGRLLPYEQYF. This chain connects TRBV7-2 to TRBJ2-7; no reliable D call. Between the trimmed V and J ends, which lost 1 base and 4 bases, there was a span of 14 bases. CDR3 length: 15 residues. The germline CDR1 and CDR2 sequences are SGHTA and FQGNSA. The whole variable domain, remainder taken from reference TRBV7-2 and TRBJ2-7, is GAGVSQSPSNKVTEKGKDVELRCDPISGHTALYWYRQSLGQGLEFLIYFQGNSAPDKSGLPSDRFSAERTGGSVSTLTIQRTQQEDSAVYLCASSLGRLLPYEQYFGPGTRLTVT.